The clone carrying this T cell receptor (beta chain) was observed a few times. The antigen remains undetermined. This specimen comes from a study of blood T cells in healthy people across ages. General study points: There was a strong correlation between TCR beta diversity and naive T cell percentage. Using unsorted PBMCs precluded a conclusive naive versus antigen-experienced comparison.

The second PCR ran roughly 6 to 11 cycles with a sample-barcoded 5' primer and J-beta primers. A 12-random-nucleotide template-switch adaptor tagged each cDNA molecule. Individual samples furnished no less than 2.5 million CDR3-containing paired-end reads apiece. One entry per CDR3 protein, called by TCRdb with MiXCR from the 5' RACE reads. The sample holds some 780,000 distinct CDR3 sequences, 45% to 70% seen once. The CDR3 has 13 residues. Sequenced: blood. The chain joins TRBV21-1 to TRBJ1-1; the D call in the table, TRBD1, was not verified against the DNA. TRBV21-1 is a recognized pseudogene. This clonotype was obtained from a man aged 40-55 years in good health. CDR3 sequence: CASSKVFQGEAFF. The CDR3 DNA sequence: TGTGCCAGCAGCAAAGTGTTTCAGGGTGAAGCTTTCTTT.